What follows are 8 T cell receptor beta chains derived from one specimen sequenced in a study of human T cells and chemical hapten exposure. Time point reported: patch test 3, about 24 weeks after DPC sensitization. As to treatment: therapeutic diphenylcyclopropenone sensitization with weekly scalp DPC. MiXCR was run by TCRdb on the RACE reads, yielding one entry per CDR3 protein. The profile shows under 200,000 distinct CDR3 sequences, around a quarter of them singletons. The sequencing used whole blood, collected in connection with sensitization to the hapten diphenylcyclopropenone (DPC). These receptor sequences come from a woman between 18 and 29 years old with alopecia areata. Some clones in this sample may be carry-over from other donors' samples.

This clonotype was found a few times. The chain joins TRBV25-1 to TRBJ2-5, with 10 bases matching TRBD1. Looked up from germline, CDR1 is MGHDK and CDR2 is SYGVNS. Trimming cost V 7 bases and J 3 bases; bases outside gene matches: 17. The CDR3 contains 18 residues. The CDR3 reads CASTGIPPGDRGKETQYF. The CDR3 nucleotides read TGTGCCAGCACCGGAATCCCCCCGGGGGACAGGGGTAAAGAGACCCAGTACTTC.

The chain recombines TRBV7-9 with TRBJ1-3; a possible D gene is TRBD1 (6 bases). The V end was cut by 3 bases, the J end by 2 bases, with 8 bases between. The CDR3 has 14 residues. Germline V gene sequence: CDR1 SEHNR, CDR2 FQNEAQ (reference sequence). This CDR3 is CASSLGAPGNTIYF. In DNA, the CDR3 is TGTGCCAGCAGCTTGGGGGCCCCTGGAAACACCATATATTTT.

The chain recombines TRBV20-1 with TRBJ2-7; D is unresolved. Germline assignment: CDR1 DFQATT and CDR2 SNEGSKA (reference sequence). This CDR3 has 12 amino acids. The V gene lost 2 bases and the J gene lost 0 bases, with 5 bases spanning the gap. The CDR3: CSARRNSYEQYF. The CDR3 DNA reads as TGCAGTGCTAGAAGAAACTCCTACGAGCAGTACTTC.

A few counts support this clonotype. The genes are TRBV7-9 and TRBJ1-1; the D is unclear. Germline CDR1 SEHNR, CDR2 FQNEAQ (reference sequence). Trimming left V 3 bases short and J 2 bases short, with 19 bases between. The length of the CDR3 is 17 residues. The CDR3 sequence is CASSFVVDRFSNTEAFF. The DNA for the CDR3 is TGTGCCAGCAGCTTCGTTGTAGACCGATTTTCTAACACTGAAGCTTTCTTT.

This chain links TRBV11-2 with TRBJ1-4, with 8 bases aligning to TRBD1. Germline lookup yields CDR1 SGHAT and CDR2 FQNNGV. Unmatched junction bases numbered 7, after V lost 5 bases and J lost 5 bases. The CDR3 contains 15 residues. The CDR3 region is CASSITRGPNEKLFF. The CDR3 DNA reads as TGTGCCAGCAGCATCACCAGGGGGCCGAATGAAAAACTGTTTTTT.

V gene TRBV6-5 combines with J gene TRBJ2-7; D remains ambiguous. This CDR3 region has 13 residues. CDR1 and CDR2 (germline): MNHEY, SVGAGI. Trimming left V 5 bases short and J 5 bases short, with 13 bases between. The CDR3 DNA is TGTGCCAGCAGTCCACCCCAGGTCCACGAGCAGTACTTC. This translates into CASSPPQVHEQYF.

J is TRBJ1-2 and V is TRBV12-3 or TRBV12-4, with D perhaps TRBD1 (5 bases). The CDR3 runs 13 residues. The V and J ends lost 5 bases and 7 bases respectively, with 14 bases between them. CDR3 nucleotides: TGTGCCAGCAGTCCCACCGGGGGGAGTGGCTACACCTTC. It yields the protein CASSPTGGSGYTF.

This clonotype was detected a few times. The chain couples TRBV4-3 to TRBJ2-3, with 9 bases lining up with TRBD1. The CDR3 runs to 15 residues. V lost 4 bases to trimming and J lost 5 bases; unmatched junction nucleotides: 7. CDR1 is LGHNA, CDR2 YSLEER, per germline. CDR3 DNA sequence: TGCGCCAGCAGCCGGAACAGGGGGCAGGGAGATACGCAGTATTTT. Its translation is CASSRNRGQGDTQYF.